The T cell receptor (beta chain) under discussion was sequenced for a study of shared clonotypes between healthy human individuals. Overall study findings and caveats: It was the non-shared clonotypes that had lower generation probabilities than clonotypes shared by all four donors.

Turning to this clone: Antigen unknown.

CD45RO-negative cells were positively selected for CCR7, leaving out terminally differentiated effector memory CD45RA+ cells. Some 30,000 T cell genomes (roughly 220 ng DNA) went into each sorted-subset replicate. Produced via immunoSEQ multiplex PCR; TCRdb's table is partial and in-frame only. The sample lists about 2.1 million clones; about 92% were seen once. J lost 3 bases, V lost 1 base, and 5 bases had no gene match. The CDR3 contains 16 residues. CDR1 and CDR2 (germline): LGHNA, YSLEER. The source of this sequence is a man aged 18-30 years in good health. Some clones in this sample may be carry-over from other donors' samples. Material for sequencing was naive CD8+ T cells from PBMCs. V usage is TRBV4-3 and J usage is TRBJ2-2, with 7 bases matching TRBD2. CDR3 coding DNA: TGCGCCAGCAGCCAAGGCTACGGGAGGTACACCGGGGAGCTGTTTTTT. Encoded protein: CASSQGYGRYTGELFF.